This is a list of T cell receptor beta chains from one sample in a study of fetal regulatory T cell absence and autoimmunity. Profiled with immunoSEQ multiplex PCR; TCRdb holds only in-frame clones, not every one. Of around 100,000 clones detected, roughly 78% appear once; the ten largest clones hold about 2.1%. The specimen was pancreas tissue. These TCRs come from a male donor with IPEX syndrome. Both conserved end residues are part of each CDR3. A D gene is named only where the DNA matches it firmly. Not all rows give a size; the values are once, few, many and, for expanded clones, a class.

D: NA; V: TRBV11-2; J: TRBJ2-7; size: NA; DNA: TGTGCCAGCAGCTTAGGGGGCTCCTACGAGCAGTACTTC; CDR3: CASSLGGSYEQYF
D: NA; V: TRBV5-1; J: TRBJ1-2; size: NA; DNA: TGCGCCAGCAGAGGGTCCTCGTACGGCTACACCTTC; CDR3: CASRGSSYGYTF
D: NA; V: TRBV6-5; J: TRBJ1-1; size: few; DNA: TGTGCCAGCAGTTACGGGACAATGAACACTGAAGCTTTCTTT; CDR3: CASSYGTMNTEAFF
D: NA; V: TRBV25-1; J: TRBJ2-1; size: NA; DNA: TGTGCCAGCAGTGTAACAGGGACCTACAATGAGCAGTTCTTC; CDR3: CASSVTGTYNEQFF
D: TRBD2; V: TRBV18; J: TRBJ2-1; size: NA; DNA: TGTGCCAGCTCACCATGGCTAGCGGGAGACTACAATGAGCAGTTCTTC; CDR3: CASSPWLAGDYNEQFF
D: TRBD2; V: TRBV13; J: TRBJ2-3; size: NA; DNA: TGTGCCAGCAGCCGGACTAGCGGGCCGCAGTATTTT; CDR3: CASSRTSGPQYF
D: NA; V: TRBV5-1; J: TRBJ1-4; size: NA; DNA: TGCGCCAGCAGCTTCGCCGGGGAAAAACTGTTTTTT; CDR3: CASSFAGEKLFF
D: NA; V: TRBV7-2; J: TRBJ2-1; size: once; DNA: TGTGCCAGCAGCTTAGTGGGGGGCAGCTCCTACAATGAGCAGTTCTTC; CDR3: CASSLVGGSSYNEQFF
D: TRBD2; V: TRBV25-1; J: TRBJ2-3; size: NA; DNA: TGTGCCAGCAGTGAATATTTCACTAGCGGGGGGCCAGATACGCAGTATTTT; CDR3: CASSEYFTSGGPDTQYF
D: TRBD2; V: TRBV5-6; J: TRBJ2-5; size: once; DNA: TGTGCCAGCAGCCCCACCCTCTGGCGGGGGGGCCCTGAGACCCAGTACTTC; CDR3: CASSPTLWRGGPETQYF
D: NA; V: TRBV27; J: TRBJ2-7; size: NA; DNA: TGTGCCAGCAGTTTAGGCCCCTCAGGGGCCTCCTACGAGCAGTACTTC; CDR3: CASSLGPSGASYEQYF
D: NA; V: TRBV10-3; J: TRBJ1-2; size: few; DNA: TGTGCCATCAGTGACAGGGGTGGCTACACCTTC; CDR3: CAISDRGGYTF
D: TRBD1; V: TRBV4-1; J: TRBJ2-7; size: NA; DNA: TGCGCCAGCAGCCAGACAGGGGGCTACGAGCAGTACTTC; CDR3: CASSQTGGYEQYF
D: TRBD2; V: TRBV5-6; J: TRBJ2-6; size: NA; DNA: TGTGCCAGCAGCCCAAGACTAGCGGGAGAAATCCTGACTTTC; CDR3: CASSPRLAGEILTF
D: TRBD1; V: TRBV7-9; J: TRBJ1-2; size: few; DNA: TGTGCCAGCAGCTCCGGGACAGGGTATGGGTCCAACTATGGCTACACCTTC; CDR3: CASSSGTGYGSNYGYTF
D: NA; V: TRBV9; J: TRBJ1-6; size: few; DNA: TGTGCCAGCAGGACGGGTAATTCACCCCTCCACTTT; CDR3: CASRTGNSPLHF
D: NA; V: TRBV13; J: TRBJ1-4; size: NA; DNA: TGTGCCAGCTCACCGGGGTCAACTAATGAAAAACTGTTTTTT; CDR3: CASSPGSTNEKLFF
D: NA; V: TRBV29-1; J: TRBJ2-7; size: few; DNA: TGCAGCGCCCGGGACTCCTACGAGCAGTACTTC; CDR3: CSARDSYEQYF
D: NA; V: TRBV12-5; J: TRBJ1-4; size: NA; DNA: TGTGCTAGTACAGGGAGAGAAGGAAAACTGTTTTTT; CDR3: CASTGREGKLFF
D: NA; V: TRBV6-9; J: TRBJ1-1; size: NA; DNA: TGTGCCAGCAGTTACTCGGGGGTCTCGAACACTGAAGCTTTCTTT; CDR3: CASSYSGVSNTEAFF
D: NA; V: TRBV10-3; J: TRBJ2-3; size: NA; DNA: TGTGCCATCAGTGAGTCGACTAGCACAGATACGCAGTATTTT; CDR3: CAISESTSTDTQYF
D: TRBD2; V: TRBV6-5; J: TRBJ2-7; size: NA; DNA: TGTGCCAGCAGTCGGGATTTTGGGGGGGAGTACGAGCAGTACTTC; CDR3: CASSRDFGGEYEQYF
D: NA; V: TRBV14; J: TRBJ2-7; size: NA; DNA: TGTGCCAGCAGCCAAGATGGACACTCCTACGAGCAGTACTTC; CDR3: CASSQDGHSYEQYF
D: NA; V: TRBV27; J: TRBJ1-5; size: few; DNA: TGTGCCAGCAGTCCCCGCCGGCAGCCCCAGCATTTT; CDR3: CASSPRRQPQHF
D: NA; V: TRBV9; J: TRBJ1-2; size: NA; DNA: TGTGCCAGCAGCGGAAACGGGGGGAACTATGGCTACACCTTC; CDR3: CASSGNGGNYGYTF
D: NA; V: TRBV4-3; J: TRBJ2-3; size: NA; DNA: TGCGCCAGCAGCCAAGCAGGAAAGGGCACAGATACGCAGTATTTT; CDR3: CASSQAGKGTDTQYF
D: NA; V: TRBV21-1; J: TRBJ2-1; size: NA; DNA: TGTGCCAGCAGCATAGACGGGGATGAGCAGTTCTTC; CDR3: CASSIDGDEQFF
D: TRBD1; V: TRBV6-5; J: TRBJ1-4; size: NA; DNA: TGTGCCAGCAGTGTGACAGGGGGCGAAGAAAAACTGTTTTTT; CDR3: CASSVTGGEEKLFF
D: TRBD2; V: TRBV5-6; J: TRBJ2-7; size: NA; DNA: TGTGCCAGCAGCGTAGCGGGGGCCCTCTACGAGCAGTACTTC; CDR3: CASSVAGALYEQYF
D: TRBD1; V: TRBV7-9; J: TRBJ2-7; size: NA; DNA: TGTGCCAGCAGCCCGCGACAGGGGGCGCGACACGAGCAGTACTTC; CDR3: CASSPRQGARHEQYF
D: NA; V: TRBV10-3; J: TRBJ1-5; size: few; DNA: TGTGCCACTGGAGCAGGGAGCAATCAGCCCCAGCATTTT; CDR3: CATGAGSNQPQHF